Reported below is one T cell receptor beta chain. This sample is drawn from a study of blood T cell repertoires in COVID-19. Overall study context: Whether acute or convalescent, the COVID-19 samples came from the United States, Italy and Spain.

The repertoire was sequenced with immunoSEQ multiplex PCR; TCRdb's copy has only in-frame clones and lacks some. The sample lists roughly 100,000 clones; 75% to 95% were seen once. CDR1 is MNHEY and CDR2 is SVGEGT in the germline V gene. The CDR3 is 15 residues long. After removal of 6 bases from V and 2 bases from J, the junction contained 4 bases not matched to a gene. This TCR was sampled from a man aged 18 to 30 with acute or convalescent COVID-19. Sequenced material: peripheral blood. The chain links TRBV6-2 or TRBV6-3 to TRBJ1-4; 9 bases map to TRBD1. CDR3 sequence (DNA): TGTGCCAGCAGCAGCGACAGGGGGACTAATGAAAAACTGTTTTTT. Its protein product is CASSSDRGTNEKLFF.